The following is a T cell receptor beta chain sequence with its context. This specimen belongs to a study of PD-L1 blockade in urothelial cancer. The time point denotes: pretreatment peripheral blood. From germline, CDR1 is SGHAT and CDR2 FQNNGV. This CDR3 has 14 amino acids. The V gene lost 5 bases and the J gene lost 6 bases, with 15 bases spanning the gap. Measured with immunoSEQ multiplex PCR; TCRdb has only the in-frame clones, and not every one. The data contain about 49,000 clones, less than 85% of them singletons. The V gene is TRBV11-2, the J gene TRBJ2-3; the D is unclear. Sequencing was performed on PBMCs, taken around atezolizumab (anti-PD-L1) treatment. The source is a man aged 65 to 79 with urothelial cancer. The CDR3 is CASSPLSAADTQYF. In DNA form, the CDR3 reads TGTGCCAGCAGCCCCCTGAGCGCGGCGGATACGCAGTATTTT. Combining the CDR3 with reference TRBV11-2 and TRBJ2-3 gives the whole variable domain EAGVAQSPRYKIIEKRQSVAFWCNPISGHATLYWYQQILGQGPKLLIQFQNNGVVDDSQLPKDRFSAERLKGVDSTLKIQPAKLEDSAVYLCASSPLSAADTQYFGPGTRLTVL.